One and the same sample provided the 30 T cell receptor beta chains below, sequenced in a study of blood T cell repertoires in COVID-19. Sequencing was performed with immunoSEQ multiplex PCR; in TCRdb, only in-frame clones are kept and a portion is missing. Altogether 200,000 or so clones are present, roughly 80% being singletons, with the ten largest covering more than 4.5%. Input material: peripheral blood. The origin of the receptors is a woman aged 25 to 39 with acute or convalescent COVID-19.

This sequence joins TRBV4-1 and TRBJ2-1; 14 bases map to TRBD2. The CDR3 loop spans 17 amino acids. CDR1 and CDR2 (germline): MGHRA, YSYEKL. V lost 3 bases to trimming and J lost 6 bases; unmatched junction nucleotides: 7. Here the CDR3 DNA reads TGCGCCAGCAGCCAGACTAGCGGGGGGGCCTTTAGCAATGAGCAGTTCTTC. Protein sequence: CASSQTSGGAFSNEQFF.

The CDR3 DNA follows: TGTGCCAGCAACAGGGCCCGTCCCCCATATGGCTACACCTTC. This translates into CASNRARPPYGYTF. The chain joins TRBV28 to TRBJ1-2; D is possibly TRBD1 (6 bases). Germline V gives CDR1 MDHEN, CDR2 SYDVKM. The CDR3 runs to 14 residues. Trimming removed 7 bases at V and 5 bases at J, with 17 bases between.

CDR3 bases: TGCGCCAGCAGCCAAGAGAGGAGATCCAATGAGCAGTTCTTC. Translating it yields CASSQERRSNEQFF. The chain couples TRBV4-1 to TRBJ2-1; D gene uncertain. Germline CDR1 reads MGHRA; CDR2 reads YSYEKL. V was clipped by 0 bases and J by 6 bases, with 9 bases between them. The CDR3 length is 14 residues.

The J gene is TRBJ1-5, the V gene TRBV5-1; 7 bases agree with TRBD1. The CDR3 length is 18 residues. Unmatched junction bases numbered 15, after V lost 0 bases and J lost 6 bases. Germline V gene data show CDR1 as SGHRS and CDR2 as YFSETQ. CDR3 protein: CASSLEPPTTGIAQPQHF. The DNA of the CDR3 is TGCGCCAGCAGCTTGGAACCCCCAACGACAGGGATCGCTCAGCCCCAGCATTTT.

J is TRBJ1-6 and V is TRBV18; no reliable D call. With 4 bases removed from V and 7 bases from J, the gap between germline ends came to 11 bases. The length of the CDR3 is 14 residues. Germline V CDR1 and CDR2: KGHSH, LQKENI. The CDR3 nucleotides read TGTGCCAGCTCACGCGACTCTGGGAATTCACCCCTCCACTTT. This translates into CASSRDSGNSPLHF.

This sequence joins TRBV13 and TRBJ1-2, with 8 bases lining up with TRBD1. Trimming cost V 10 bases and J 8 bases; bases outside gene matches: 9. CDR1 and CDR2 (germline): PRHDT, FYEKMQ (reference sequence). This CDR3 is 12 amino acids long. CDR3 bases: TGTGCCATCCTGACAGGGGCGGAAGGCTACACCTTC. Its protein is CAILTGAEGYTF.

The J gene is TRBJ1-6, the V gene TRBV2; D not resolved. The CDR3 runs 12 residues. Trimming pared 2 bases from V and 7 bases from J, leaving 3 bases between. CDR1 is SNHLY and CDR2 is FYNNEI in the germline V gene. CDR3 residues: CASSEQNSPLHF. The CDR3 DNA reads TGTGCCAGCAGTGAACAGAATTCACCCCTCCACTTT.

This CDR3 reads CASSLRGRSGANVLTF. Here the CDR3 DNA reads TGTGCCAGCTCACTCAGGGGGAGATCTGGGGCCAACGTCCTGACTTTC. The chain uses TRBV18 and TRBJ2-6; 7 nucleotides match TRBD1. V lost 4 bases, J lost 1 base, and 4 bases stayed unmatched. The CDR3 is 16 amino acids. Germline-derived CDR1 and CDR2 are KGHSH and LQKENI. Full variable domain (remainder filled in from reference TRBV18 and TRBJ2-6): NAGVMQNPRHLVRRRGQEARLRCSPMKGHSHVYWYRQLPEEGLKFMVYLQKENIIDESGMPKERFSAEFPKEGPSILRIQQVVRGDSAAYFCASSLRGRSGANVLTFGAGSRLTVL.

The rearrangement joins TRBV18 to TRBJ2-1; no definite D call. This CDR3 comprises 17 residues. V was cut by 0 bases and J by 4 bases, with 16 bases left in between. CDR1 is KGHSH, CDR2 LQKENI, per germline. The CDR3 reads CASSPPFAVNPYNEQFF. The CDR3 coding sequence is TGTGCCAGCTCACCACCGTTCGCGGTAAACCCTTACAATGAGCAGTTCTTC.

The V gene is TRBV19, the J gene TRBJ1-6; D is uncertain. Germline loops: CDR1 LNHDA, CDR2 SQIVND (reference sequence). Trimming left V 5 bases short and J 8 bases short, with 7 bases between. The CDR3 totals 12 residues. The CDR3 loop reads CASSPPDSPLHF. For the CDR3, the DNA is TGTGCCAGTAGTCCCCCGGATTCACCCCTCCACTTT.

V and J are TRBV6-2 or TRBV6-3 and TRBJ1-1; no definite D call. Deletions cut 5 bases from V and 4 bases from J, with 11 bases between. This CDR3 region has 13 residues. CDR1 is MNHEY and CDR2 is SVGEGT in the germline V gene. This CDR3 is CASSIRESTEAFF. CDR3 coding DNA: TGTGCCAGCAGTATTAGGGAGAGCACTGAAGCTTTCTTT.

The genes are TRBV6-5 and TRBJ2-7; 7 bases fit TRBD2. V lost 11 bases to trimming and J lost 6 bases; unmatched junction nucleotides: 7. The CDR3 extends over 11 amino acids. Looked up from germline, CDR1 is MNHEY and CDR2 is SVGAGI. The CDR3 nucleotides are TGTGCCGGGGGGGATGTTGGCGAGCAGTACTTC. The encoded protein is CAGGDVGEQYF.

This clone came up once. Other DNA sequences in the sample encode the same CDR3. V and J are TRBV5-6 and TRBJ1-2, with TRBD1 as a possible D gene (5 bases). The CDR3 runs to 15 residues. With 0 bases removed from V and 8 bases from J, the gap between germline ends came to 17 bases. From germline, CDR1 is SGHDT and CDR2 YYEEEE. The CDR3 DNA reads TGTGCCAGCAGCTTGGAGTATCGGGGGTGGGGGGGCTACACCTTC. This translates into CASSLEYRGWGGYTF.

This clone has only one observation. CDR3 region: CASTGGHTGGAETQYF. The CDR3 coding sequence is TGCGCCAGCACAGGGGGTCATACAGGGGGCGCGGAGACCCAGTACTTC. The rearrangement links TRBV5-1 to TRBJ2-5; 9 nucleotides match TRBD1. Germline V gene sequence: CDR1 SGHRS, CDR2 YFSETQ. V lost 6 bases to trimming and J lost 5 bases; unmatched junction nucleotides: 14. This CDR3 has 16 amino acids.

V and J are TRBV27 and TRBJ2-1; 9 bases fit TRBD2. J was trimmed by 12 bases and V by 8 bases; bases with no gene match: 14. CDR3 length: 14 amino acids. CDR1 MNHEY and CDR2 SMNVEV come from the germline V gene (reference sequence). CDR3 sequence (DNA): TGTGCCAGCTCTTTGACTAGCGGCCTGGTCAGGCAGTTCTTC. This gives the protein CASSLTSGLVRQFF.

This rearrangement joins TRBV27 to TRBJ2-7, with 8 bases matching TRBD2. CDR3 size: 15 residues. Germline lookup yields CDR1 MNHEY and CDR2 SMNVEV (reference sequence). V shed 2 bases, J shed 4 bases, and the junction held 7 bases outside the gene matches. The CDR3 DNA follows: TGTGCCAGCAGTTTAGGGACCGGGGGGGGGTACGAGCAGTACTTC. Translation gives CASSLGTGGGYEQYF.

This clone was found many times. The CDR3 loop reads CASSTTGEGTEAFF. CDR3 nucleotides: TGTGCCAGCAGTACGACAGGGGAGGGTACTGAAGCTTTCTTT. This chain uses TRBV6-5 with TRBJ1-1; 8 nucleotides match TRBD1. This CDR3 has 14 residues. The germline V gene has CDR1 MNHEY and CDR2 SVGAGI. Unmatched junction bases numbered 7, after V lost 5 bases and J lost 5 bases.

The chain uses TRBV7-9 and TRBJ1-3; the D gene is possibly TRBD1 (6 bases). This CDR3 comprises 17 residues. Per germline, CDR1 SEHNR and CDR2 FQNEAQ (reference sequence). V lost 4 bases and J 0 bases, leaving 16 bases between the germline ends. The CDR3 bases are TGTGCCAGCAGCTCTGCCTTGACAGGAAGCTCTGGAAACACCATATATTTT. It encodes CASSSALTGSSGNTIYF.

CDR3 in amino acids: CAWSVWGTGNQPQHF. As DNA, the CDR3 is TGTGCCTGGAGTGTATGGGGGACAGGGAATCAGCCCCAGCATTTT. This chain joins TRBV30 and TRBJ1-5, with 9 bases identical to TRBD1. The V segment lost 0 bases and the J segment 4 bases; nucleotides outside the gene matches: 4. This CDR3 comprises 15 residues. CDR1 and CDR2 from the germline V gene are GTSNPN and SVGIG (reference sequence).

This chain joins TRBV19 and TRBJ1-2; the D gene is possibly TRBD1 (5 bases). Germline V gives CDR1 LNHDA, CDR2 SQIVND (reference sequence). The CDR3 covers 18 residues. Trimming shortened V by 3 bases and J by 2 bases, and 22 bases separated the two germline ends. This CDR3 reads CASSIDASWQGGNYGYTF. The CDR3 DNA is TGTGCCAGTAGTATCGACGCCTCGTGGCAGGGAGGAAACTATGGCTACACCTTC.

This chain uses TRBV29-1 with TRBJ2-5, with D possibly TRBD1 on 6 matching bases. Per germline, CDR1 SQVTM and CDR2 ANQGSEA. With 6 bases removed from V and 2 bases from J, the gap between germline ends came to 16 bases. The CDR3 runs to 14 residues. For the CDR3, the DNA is TGCAGCGTGGGGACATTCCGGGAACAAGAGACCCAGTACTTC. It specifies CSVGTFREQETQYF.

The CDR3 loop reads CASSIPYSNQPQHF. Written as DNA, the CDR3 is TGTGCCAGTAGTATCCCTTATAGCAATCAGCCCCAGCATTTT. The chain couples TRBV19 to TRBJ1-5; D is unclear. There are 14 residues in the CDR3. V was clipped by 3 bases and J by 0 bases, with 6 bases between them. The germline gives CDR1 LNHDA, CDR2 SQIVND (reference sequence). Full variable domain (rest looked up from reference TRBV19 and TRBJ1-5): DGGITQSPKYLFRKEGQNVTLSCEQNLNHDAMYWYRQDPGQGLRLIYYSQIVNDFQKGDIAEGYSVSREKKESFPLTVTSAQKNPTAFYLCASSIPYSNQPQHFGDGTRLSIL.

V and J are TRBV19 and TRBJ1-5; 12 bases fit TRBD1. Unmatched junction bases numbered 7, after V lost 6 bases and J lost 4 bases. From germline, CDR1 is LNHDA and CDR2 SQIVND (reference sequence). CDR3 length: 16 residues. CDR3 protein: CASRTGTGGLNQPQHF. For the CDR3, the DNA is TGTGCCAGTAGGACTGGGACAGGGGGCTTGAATCAGCCCCAGCATTTT.

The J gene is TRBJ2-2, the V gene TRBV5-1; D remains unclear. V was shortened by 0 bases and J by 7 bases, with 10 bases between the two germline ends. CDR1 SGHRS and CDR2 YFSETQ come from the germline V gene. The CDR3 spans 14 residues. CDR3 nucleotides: TGCGCCAGCAGCTTGGTGAAAACGAGCGGGGAGCTGTTTTTT. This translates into CASSLVKTSGELFF.

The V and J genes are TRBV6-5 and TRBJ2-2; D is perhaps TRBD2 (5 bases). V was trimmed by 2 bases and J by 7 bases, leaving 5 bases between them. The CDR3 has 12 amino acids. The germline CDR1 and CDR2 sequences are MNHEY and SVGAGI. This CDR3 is CASSYRGGELFF. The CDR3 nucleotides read TGTGCCAGCAGTTACCGGGGCGGGGAGCTGTTTTTT.

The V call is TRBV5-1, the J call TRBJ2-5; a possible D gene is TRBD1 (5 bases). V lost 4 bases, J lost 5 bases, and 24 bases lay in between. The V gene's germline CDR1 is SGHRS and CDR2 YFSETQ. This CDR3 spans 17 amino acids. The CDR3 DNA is TGCGCCAGCAGCCCGACCCCCGTGGGCAGGGTGGGGGAGACCCAGTACTTC. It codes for CASSPTPVGRVGETQYF.

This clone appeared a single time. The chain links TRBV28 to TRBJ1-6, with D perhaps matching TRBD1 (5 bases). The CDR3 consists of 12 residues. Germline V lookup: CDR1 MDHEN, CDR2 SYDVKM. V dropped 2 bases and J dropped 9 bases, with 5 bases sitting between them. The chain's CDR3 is CASSLQGSPLHF. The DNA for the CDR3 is TGTGCCAGCAGTTTACAGGGTTCACCCCTCCACTTT.

The CDR3 DNA reads TGTGCCAGCAGCCCCCGGGACAGGGCCCTTGGGTCATATAGCAATCAGCCCCAGCATTTT. Protein product: CASSPRDRALGSYSNQPQHF. This chain joins TRBV6-2 or TRBV6-3 and TRBJ1-5; 9 positions match TRBD1. Germline loops: CDR1 MNHEY, CDR2 SVGEGT. The V and J ends lost 6 bases and 0 bases, in that order; junction bases with no gene match: 18. The CDR3 has 20 amino acids.

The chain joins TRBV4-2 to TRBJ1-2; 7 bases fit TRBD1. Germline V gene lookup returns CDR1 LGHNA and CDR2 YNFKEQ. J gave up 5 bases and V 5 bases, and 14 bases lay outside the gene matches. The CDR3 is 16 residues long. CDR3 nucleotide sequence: TGTGCCAGCAGCAAAAGCCCACAGGGGAGGAGGTATGGCTACACCTTC. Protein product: CASSKSPQGRRYGYTF.

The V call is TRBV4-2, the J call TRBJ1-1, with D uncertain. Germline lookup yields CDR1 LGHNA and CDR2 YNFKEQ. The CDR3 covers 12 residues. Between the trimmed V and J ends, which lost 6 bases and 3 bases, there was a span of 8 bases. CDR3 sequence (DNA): TGTGCCAGCAGAATCAGCGACACTGAAGCTTTCTTT. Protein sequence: CASRISDTEAFF.